These T cell receptor beta chains were read from a single sample in a study of shared clonotypes between healthy human individuals. The assay was immunoSEQ multiplex PCR, and TCRdb's table has in-frame clones only and misses some. The sample has roughly 2.4 million clones, approximately 96% seen once. Material for sequencing was naive CD4+ T cells sorted from blood. All receptors come from a man between 18 and 29 years old in good health. Each CDR3 is given with its conserved first and last residue. Each record gives: V gene, J gene, clone size, D gene, CDR3 protein, CDR3 DNA. D genes are given only for firm matches. Size is stated for part of the rows, as once, few or many counts, or as a class when the clone is expanded.

>TRBV5-1|TRBJ1-6|NA|NA
CASSPGQLNSPLHF
TGCGCCAGCAGCCCTGGGCAGTTAAATTCACCCCTCCACTTT
>TRBV2|TRBJ1-3|NA|TRBD1
CASRTGPTSGNTIYF
TGTGCCAGCAGGACAGGGCCCACCTCTGGAAACACCATATATTTT
>TRBV10-3|TRBJ1-1|NA|NA
CAISEGGTEAFF
TGTGCCATCAGTGAGGGGGGGACTGAAGCTTTCTTT
>TRBV5-6|TRBJ1-6|NA|NA
CASSTTGDNSPLHF
TGTGCCAGCAGCACGACAGGTGACAATTCACCCCTCCACTTT
>TRBV14|TRBJ1-3|once|NA
CASSQRGNSGNTIYF
TGTGCCAGCAGCCAACGGGGCAACTCTGGAAACACCATATATTTT
>TRBV2|TRBJ1-4|NA|TRBD1
CASRIQGALEEKLFF
TGTGCCAGCAGGATACAGGGGGCATTGGAGGAAAAACTGTTTTTT
>TRBV6-5|TRBJ1-2|NA|TRBD1
CASSYSRQGLYGYTF
TGTGCCAGCAGTTACTCGAGACAGGGGCTCTATGGCTACACCTTC
>TRBV6-5|TRBJ2-3|NA|TRBD1
CASSRQGASSDTQYF
TGTGCCAGCAGCAGACAGGGGGCATCATCAGATACGCAGTATTTT
>TRBV28|TRBJ1-3|NA|NA
CASSFRAGGNTIYF
TGTGCCAGCAGTTTCCGGGCAGGTGGAAACACCATATATTTT
>TRBV4-1|TRBJ2-1|NA|NA
CASSQDVGGYNEQFF
TGCGCCAGCAGCCAAGATGTAGGAGGATACAATGAGCAGTTCTTC